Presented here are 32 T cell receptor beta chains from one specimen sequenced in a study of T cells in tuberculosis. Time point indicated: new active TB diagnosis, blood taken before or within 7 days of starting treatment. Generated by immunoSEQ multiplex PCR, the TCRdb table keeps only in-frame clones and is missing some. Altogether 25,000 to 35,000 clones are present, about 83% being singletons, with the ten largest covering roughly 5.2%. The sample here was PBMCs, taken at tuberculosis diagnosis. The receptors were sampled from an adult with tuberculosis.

The CDR3 sequence is CASSGAGGQLSTDTQYF. CDR3 sequence (DNA): TGTGCCAGCAGCGGGGCCGGTGGACAGCTTAGCACAGATACGCAGTATTTT. The rearrangement links TRBV9 to TRBJ2-3; TRBD1 is a possible D gene (6 bases). Germline assignment: CDR1 SGDLS and CDR2 YYNGEE. CDR3 size: 17 residues. V was trimmed by 3 bases and J by 0 bases, leaving 17 bases between them.

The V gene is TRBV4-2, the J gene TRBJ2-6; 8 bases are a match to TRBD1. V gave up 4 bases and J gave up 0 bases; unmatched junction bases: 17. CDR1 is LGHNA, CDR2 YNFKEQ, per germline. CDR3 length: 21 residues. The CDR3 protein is CASSLNFSDREDSSGANVLTF. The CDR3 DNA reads TGTGCCAGCAGCCTAAACTTCTCGGACAGGGAAGACTCCTCTGGGGCCAACGTCCTGACTTTC.

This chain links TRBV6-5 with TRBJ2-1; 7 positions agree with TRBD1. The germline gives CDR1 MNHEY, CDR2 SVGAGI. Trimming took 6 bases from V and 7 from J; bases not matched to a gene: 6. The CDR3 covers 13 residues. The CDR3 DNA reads TGTGCCAGCAGATCGACAGGGTTTAATGAGCAGTTCTTC. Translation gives CASRSTGFNEQFF.

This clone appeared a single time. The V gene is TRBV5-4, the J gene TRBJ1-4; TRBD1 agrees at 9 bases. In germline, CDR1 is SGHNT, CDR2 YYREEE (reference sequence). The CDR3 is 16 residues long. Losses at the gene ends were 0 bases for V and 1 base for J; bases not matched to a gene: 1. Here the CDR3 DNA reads TGTGCCAGCAGCTTGGACAGGGGGCTAACTAATGAAAAACTGTTTTTT. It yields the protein CASSLDRGLTNEKLFF.

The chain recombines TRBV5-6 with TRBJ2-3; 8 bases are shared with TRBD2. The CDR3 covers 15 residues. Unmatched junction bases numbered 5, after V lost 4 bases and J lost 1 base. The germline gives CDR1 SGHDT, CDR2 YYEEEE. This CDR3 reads CASSPSTSGTDTQYF. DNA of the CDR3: TGTGCCAGCAGCCCGTCGACTAGCGGCACAGATACGCAGTATTTT.

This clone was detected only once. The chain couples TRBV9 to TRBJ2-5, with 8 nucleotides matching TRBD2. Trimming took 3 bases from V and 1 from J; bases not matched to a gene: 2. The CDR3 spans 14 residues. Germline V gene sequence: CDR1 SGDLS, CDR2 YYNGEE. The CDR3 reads CASSETSVQETQYF. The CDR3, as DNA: TGTGCCAGCAGCGAGACTAGCGTCCAAGAGACCCAGTACTTC.

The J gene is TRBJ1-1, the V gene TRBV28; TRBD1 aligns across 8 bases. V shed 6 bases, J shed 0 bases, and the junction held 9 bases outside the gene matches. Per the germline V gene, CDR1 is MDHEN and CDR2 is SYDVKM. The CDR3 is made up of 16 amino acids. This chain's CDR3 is CASSPGQGNMNTEAFF. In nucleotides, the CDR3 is TGTGCCAGCAGCCCAGGACAGGGAAACATGAACACTGAAGCTTTCTTT.

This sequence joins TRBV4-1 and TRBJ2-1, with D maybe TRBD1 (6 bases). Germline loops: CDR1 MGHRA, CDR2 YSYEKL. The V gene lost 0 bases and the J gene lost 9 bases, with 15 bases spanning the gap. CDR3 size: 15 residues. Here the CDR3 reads CASSQDPGQGGEQFF. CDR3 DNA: TGCGCCAGCAGCCAAGATCCAGGACAAGGGGGTGAGCAGTTCTTC.

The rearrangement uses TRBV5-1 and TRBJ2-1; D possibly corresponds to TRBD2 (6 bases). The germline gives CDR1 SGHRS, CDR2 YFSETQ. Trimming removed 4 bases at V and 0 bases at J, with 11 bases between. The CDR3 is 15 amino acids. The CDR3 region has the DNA TGCGCCAGCAGCACGACTAGTTTCTCCTACAATGAGCAGTTCTTC. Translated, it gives CASSTTSFSYNEQFF. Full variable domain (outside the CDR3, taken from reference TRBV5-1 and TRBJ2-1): KAGVTQTPRYLIKTRGQQVTLSCSPISGHRSVSWYQQTPGQGLQFLFEYFSETQRNKGNFPGRFSGRQFSNSRSEMNVSTLELGDSALYLCASSTTSFSYNEQFFGPGTRLTVL.

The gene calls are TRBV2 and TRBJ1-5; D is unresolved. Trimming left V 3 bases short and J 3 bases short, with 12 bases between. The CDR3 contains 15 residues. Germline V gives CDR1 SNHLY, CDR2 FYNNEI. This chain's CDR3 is CASSEYEEANQPQHF. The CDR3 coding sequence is TGTGCCAGCAGTGAGTACGAGGAAGCCAATCAGCCCCAGCATTTT.

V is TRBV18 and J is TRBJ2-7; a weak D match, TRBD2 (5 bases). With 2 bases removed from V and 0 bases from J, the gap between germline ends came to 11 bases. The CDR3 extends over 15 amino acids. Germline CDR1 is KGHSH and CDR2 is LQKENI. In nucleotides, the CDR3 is TGTGCCAGCTCACCAGGGCGGGCCAACTCCTACGAGCAGTACTTC. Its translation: CASSPGRANSYEQYF.

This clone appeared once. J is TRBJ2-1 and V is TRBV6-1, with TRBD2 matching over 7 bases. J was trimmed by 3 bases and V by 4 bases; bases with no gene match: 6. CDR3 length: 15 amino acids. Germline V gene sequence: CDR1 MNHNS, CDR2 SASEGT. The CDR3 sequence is CASSALLADYNEQFF. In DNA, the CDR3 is TGTGCCAGCAGTGCCCTCCTAGCGGACTACAATGAGCAGTTCTTC.

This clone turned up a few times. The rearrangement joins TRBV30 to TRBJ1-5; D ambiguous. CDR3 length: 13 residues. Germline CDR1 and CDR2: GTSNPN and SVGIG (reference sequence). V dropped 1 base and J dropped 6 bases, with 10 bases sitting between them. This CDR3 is CAWSAWQVQPQHF. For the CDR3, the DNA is TGTGCCTGGAGTGCCTGGCAGGTTCAGCCCCAGCATTTT.

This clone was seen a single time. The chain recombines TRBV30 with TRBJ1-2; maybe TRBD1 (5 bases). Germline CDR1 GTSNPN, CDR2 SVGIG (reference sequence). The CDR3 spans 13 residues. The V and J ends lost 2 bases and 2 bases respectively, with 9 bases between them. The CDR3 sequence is CAWSWQGNYGYTF. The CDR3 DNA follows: TGTGCCTGGAGTTGGCAGGGCAACTATGGCTACACCTTC.

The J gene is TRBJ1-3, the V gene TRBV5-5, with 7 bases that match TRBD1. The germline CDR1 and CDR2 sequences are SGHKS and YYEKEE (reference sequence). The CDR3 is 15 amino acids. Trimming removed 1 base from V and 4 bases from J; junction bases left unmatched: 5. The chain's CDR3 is CASSLSTGSGNTIYF. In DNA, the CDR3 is TGTGCCAGCAGCTTGTCGACAGGGTCAGGAAACACCATATATTTT. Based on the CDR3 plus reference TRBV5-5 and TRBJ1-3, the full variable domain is DAGVTQSPTHLIKTRGQQVTLRCSPISGHKSVSWYQQVLGQGPQFIFQYYEKEERGRGNFPDRFSARQFPNYSSELNVNALLLGDSALYLCASSLSTGSGNTIYFGEGSWLTVV.

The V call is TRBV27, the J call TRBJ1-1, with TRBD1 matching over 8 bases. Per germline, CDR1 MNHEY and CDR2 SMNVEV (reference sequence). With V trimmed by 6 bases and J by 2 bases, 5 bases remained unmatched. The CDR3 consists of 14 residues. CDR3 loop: CASRPDRGNTEAFF. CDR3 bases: TGTGCCAGCAGGCCCGACAGGGGTAACACTGAAGCTTTCTTT.

CDR3 sequence: CASSIDHAGGPGTQYF. CDR3 DNA: TGTGCCAGTAGTATAGATCACGCGGGGGGGCCAGGGACCCAGTACTTC. The chain has TRBV19 and TRBJ2-5; 9 bases agree with TRBD2. The CDR3 extends over 16 amino acids. The germline gives CDR1 LNHDA, CDR2 SQIVND (reference sequence). Unmatched junction bases numbered 9, after V lost 0 bases and J lost 7 bases.

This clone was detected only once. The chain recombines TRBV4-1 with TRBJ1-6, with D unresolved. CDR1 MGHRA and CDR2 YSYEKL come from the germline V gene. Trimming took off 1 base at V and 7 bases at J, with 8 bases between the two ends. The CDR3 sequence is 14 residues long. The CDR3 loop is CASSQGLMNSPLHF. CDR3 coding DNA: TGCGCCAGCAGCCAAGGACTGATGAATTCACCCCTCCACTTT.

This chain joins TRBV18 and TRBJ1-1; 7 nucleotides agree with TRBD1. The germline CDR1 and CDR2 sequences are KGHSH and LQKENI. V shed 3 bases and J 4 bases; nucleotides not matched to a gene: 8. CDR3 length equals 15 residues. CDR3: CASSPEDRRSTEAFF. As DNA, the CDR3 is TGTGCCAGCTCACCGGAGGACAGGCGATCCACTGAAGCTTTCTTT.

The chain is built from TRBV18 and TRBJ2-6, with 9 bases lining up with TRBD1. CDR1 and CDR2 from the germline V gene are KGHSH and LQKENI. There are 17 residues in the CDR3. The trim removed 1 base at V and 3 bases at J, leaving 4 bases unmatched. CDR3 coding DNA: TGTGCCAGCTCACCACAACAGGGGGCAGGTGGGGCCAACGTCCTGACTTTC. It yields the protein CASSPQQGAGGANVLTF. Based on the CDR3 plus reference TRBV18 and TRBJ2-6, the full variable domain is NAGVMQNPRHLVRRRGQEARLRCSPMKGHSHVYWYRQLPEEGLKFMVYLQKENIIDESGMPKERFSAEFPKEGPSILRIQQVVRGDSAAYFCASSPQQGAGGANVLTFGAGSRLTVL.

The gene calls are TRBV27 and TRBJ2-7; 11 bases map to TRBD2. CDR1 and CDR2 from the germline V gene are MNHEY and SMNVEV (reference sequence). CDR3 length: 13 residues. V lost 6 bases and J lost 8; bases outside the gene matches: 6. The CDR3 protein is CASRLAGERQQYF. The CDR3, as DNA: TGTGCCAGCAGACTAGCGGGAGAAAGGCAGCAGTACTTC.

The CDR3 loop is CASSLYQANYGYTF. CDR3 DNA: TGTGCCAGCAGCTTGTATCAGGCTAACTATGGCTACACCTTC. The rearrangement uses TRBV5-6 and TRBJ1-2; D gene uncertain. V lost 1 base, J lost 0 bases, and 7 bases lay in between. This CDR3 contains 14 residues. Germline lookup yields CDR1 SGHDT and CDR2 YYEEEE.

The CDR3 is CAWSVGGGNQPQHF. The DNA for the CDR3 is TGTGCCTGGAGTGTCGGGGGGGGCAATCAGCCCCAGCATTTT. The V and J genes are TRBV30 and TRBJ1-5; maybe TRBD1 (5 bases). V was shortened by 0 bases and J by 2 bases, with 8 bases between the two germline ends. From germline, CDR1 is GTSNPN and CDR2 SVGIG (reference sequence). The CDR3 sequence is 14 residues long.

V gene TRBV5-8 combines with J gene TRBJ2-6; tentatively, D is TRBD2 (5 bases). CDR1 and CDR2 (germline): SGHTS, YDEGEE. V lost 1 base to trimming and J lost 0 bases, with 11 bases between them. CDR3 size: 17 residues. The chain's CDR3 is CASSLMRAHSGANVLTF. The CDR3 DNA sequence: TGTGCCAGCAGCTTGATGAGGGCCCACTCTGGGGCCAACGTCCTGACTTTC.

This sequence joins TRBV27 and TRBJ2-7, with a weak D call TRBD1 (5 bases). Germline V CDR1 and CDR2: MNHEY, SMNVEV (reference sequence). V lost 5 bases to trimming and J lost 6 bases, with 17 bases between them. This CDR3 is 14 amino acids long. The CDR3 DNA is TGTGCCAGCAGTGCCGCTCTAGGGGTATTCGAGCAGTACTTC. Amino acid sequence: CASSAALGVFEQYF.

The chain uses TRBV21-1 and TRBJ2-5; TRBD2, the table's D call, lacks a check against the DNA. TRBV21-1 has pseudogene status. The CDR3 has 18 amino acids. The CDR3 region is CASSKEVSEASGQETQYF. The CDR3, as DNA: TGTGCCAGCAGCAAAGAAGTGTCAGAGGCTAGCGGACAAGAGACCCAGTACTTC.

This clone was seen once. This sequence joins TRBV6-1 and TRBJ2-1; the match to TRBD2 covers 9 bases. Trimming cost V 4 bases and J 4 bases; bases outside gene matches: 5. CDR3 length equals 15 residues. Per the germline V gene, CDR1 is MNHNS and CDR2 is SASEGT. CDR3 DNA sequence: TGTGCCAGCAGTGGTGTGACTAGCGGTTACAATGAGCAGTTCTTC. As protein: CASSGVTSGYNEQFF.

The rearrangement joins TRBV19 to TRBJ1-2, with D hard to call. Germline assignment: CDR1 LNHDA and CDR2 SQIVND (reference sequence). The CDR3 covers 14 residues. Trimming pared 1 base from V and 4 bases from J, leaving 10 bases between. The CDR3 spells CASSIGGFTYGYTF. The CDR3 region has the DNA TGTGCCAGTAGTATAGGAGGGTTTACCTATGGCTACACCTTC.

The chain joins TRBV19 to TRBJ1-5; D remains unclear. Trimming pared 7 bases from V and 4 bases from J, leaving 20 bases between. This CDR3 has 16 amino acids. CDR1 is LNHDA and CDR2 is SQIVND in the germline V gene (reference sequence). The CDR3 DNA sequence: TGTGCCAGTACGTCCTTTAATATCCCCGGGAATCAGCCCCAGCATTTT. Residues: CASTSFNIPGNQPQHF.

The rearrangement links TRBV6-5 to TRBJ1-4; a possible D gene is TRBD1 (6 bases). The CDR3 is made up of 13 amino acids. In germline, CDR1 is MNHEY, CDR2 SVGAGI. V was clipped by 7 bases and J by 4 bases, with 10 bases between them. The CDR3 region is CASNGQSNEKLFF. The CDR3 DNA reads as TGTGCCAGCAATGGACAGAGTAATGAAAAACTGTTTTTT.

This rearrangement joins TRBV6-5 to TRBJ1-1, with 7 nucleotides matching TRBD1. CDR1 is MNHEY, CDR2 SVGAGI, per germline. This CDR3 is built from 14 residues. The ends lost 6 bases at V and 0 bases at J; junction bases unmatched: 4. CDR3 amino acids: CASSRTGLNTEAFF. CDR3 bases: TGTGCCAGCAGCAGGACAGGACTGAACACTGAAGCTTTCTTT.

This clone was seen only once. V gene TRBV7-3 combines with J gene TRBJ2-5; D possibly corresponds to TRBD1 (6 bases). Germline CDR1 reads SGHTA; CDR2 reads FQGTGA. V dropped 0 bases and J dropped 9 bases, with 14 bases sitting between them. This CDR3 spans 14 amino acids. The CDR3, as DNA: TGTGCCAGCAGCTTAACGGAGGTTTCAGGGGCCCAGTACTTC. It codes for CASSLTEVSGAQYF.